Below are 24 T cell receptor beta chains sequenced from a single sample in a study of T cells in Graves' hyperthyroidism and ophthalmopathy (dated by TCRdb to between 2018 and 2020). Libraries were built with multiplex PCR. For sequencing, an Illumina HiSeq 2000 was employed. TCR beta CDR3 regions were amplified from RNA transcripts. The TCR CDR3 was subjected to a first round of RT-PCR using the HTBI primer set and the Qiagen OneStep RT-PCR kit. TCRdb trimmed the raw reads at Q25, called clones with MiXCR and kept productive beta chains. Under each unique CDR3 protein, matching rows form one entry showing the most common genes and DNA. The sample table contains a few hundred thousand distinct CDR3 sequences; only one count was recorded for over 15% of them. The top ten hold about 51% of the sample. What was sequenced was blood. Receptor source: a woman aged 55-69 years with Graves' ophthalmopathy.

This clonotype was seen only a few times. One end of the junction varies from germline; a read error may be responsible. The chain joins TRBV11-2 to TRBJ2-1, with D possibly matching TRBD2 (6 bases). Germline-derived CDR1 and CDR2 are SGHAT and FQNNGV. This CDR3 has 13 residues. DNA for the CDR3: TGTACCAGCAGCTTAGCTAGCGACAATGAGCAGTTCTTC. Its protein product is CTSSLASDNEQFF.

This chain joins TRBV7-2 and TRBJ2-3; 12 bases are shared with TRBD2. This CDR3 has 16 amino acids. V shed 5 bases, J shed 7 bases, and the junction held 10 bases outside the gene matches. Per the germline V gene, CDR1 is SGHTA and CDR2 is FQGNSA. The CDR3 coding sequence is TGTGCCAGCAGCCTTTCTAGCGGGAGGGCCCGAAATACGCAGTATTTT. Protein sequence: CASSLSSGRARNTQYF. Variable domain in full (rest from reference TRBV7-2 and TRBJ2-3): GAGVSQSPSNKVTEKGKDVELRCDPISGHTALYWYRQSLGQGLEFLIYFQGNSAPDKSGLPSDRFSAERTGGSVSTLTIQRTQQEDSAVYLCASSLSSGRARNTQYFGPGTRLTVL.

This clonotype was recorded only once. This chain joins TRBV20-1 and TRBJ1-2; D is ambiguous. CDR1 is DFQATT and CDR2 is SNEGSKA in the germline V gene (reference sequence). Between the trimmed V and J ends, which lost 6 bases and 0 bases, there was a span of 8 bases. The CDR3 extends over 12 amino acids. The CDR3: CSAVTPNYGYTF. CDR3 nucleotides: TGCAGTGCAGTCACACCTAACTATGGCTACACCTTC.

The J gene is TRBJ2-1, the V gene TRBV9; TRBD2 is a possible D gene (5 bases). V lost 0 bases and J lost 12, with 22 bases in between. In germline, CDR1 is SGDLS, CDR2 YYNGEE. This CDR3 has 16 amino acids. CDR3 in DNA: TGTGCCAGCAGCGTAGGCGGGTCTAGCCCCGACCTTGGGCAGTTCTTC. Amino acids: CASSVGGSSPDLGQFF.

The chain links TRBV6-1 to TRBJ2-1, with D possibly being TRBD1 (6 bases). Per germline, CDR1 MNHNS and CDR2 SASEGT. V lost 2 bases and J lost 6, with 11 bases in between. The length of the CDR3 is 14 residues. The CDR3 sequence is CASSELRGSNEQFF. CDR3 DNA: TGTGCCAGCAGTGAATTGAGGGGGAGCAATGAGCAGTTCTTC.

V is TRBV15 and J is TRBJ1-3; D is unresolved. The ends were cut back, 0 bases at V and 0 bases at J, with 12 bases in the middle. Per the germline V gene, CDR1 is LNHNV and CDR2 is YYDKDF (reference sequence). The CDR3 is made up of 17 amino acids. The CDR3 nucleotides read TGTGCCACCAGCAGAGAGCGGGCCTCCTACTCTGGAAACACCATATATTTT. Translated: CATSRERASYSGNTIYF.

This clonotype was seen many times. J is TRBJ2-3 and V is TRBV5-5; D gene unclear. There are 13 residues in the CDR3. CDR1 and CDR2 (germline): SGHKS, YYEKEE (reference sequence). Trimming stripped 6 bases from V and 2 bases from J, with 10 bases between. The CDR3 loop is CASTSPPTDTQYF. The CDR3 DNA follows: TGTGCCAGCACGTCTCCCCCCACAGATACGCAGTATTTT.

This clonotype was observed a handful of times. V gene TRBV20-1 combines with J gene TRBJ2-5, with 9 bases aligning to TRBD1. Germline trimming cut 4 bases from V and 6 bases from J; bases unmatched to any gene: 6. Germline assignment: CDR1 DFQATT and CDR2 SNEGSKA (reference sequence). This CDR3 region has 13 residues. DNA of the CDR3: TGCAGTGCTATGGACAGGGGTTTGAAGACCCAGTACTTC. Its protein is CSAMDRGLKTQYF.

The chain couples TRBV12-3 or TRBV12-4 to TRBJ1-2; TRBD1 agrees at 7 bases. This CDR3 has 16 amino acids. The V segment lost 2 bases and the J segment 1 base; nucleotides outside the gene matches: 7. The CDR3 protein is CASSLYGTGDNYGYTF. In nucleotides, the CDR3 is TGTGCCAGCAGTTTATATGGAACAGGGGATAACTATGGCTACACCTTC.

The chain carries TRBV6-1 and TRBJ2-7, with D unresolved. Trimming left V 8 bases short and J 3 bases short, with 11 bases between. CDR3 length equals 12 residues. The germline CDR1 and CDR2 sequences are MNHNS and SASEGT. The DNA for the CDR3 is TGTGCCAGCGGTACTAACCTCTACGAGCAGTACTTC. Translation gives CASGTNLYEQYF.

This clonotype was counted many times. V and J are TRBV7-9 and TRBJ2-7; the match to TRBD1 covers 7 bases. There are 17 residues in the CDR3. V was pared by 3 bases and J by 3 bases, with 14 bases of the junction left unmatched. Germline CDR1 is SEHNR and CDR2 is FQNEAQ (reference sequence). DNA of the CDR3: TGTGCCAGCAGCTTCATCGGTGTCGGGGCAGGGGGCTACGAGCAGTACTTC. This translates into CASSFIGVGAGGYEQYF.

This clonotype was counted ten times or more. The V call is TRBV5-1, the J call TRBJ1-4, with TRBD1 matching 7 bases. The CDR3 is made up of 14 amino acids. Germline CDR1 reads SGHRS; CDR2 reads YFSETQ. The ends lost 8 bases at V and 3 bases at J; junction bases unmatched: 7. CDR3 protein: CASTEGAPNEKLFF. Written as DNA, the CDR3 is TGCGCCAGTACTGAGGGGGCACCTAATGAAAAACTGTTTTTT.

This clonotype was counted ten times or more. V is TRBV12-3 or TRBV12-4 and J is TRBJ2-5; 11 bases are a match to TRBD2. This CDR3 has 16 amino acids. The V and J ends lost 5 bases and 2 bases, in that order; junction bases with no gene match: 7. The CDR3 DNA reads TGTGCCAGCAGTCCTTCCGGGACTAGCGGACAAGAGACCCAGTACTTC. This translates into CASSPSGTSGQETQYF.

J is TRBJ2-2 and V is TRBV29-1, with D possibly TRBD1 on 6 matching bases. Trimming removed 1 base from V and 5 bases from J, with 14 bases in between. CDR1 is SQVTM, CDR2 ANQGSEA, per germline. CDR3 length equals 15 residues. CDR3 DNA: TGCAGCGTTGAAGCCCCCCAGGGGCGGACCGGGGAGCTGTTTTTT. This codes for CSVEAPQGRTGELFF.

This clonotype was detected many times. This rearrangement joins TRBV12-3 or TRBV12-4 to TRBJ1-2, with unresolved D. There are 13 residues in the CDR3. Trimming removed 2 bases from V and 2 bases from J, with 6 bases in between. CDR3 sequence reads: CASSLSPNYGYTF. The CDR3 DNA reads TGTGCCAGCAGTTTATCCCCGAACTATGGCTACACCTTC.

This clonotype was seen more than once but under ten times. The genes are TRBV24-1 and TRBJ1-3, with TRBD1 as a possible D gene (6 bases). The CDR3 loop spans 14 amino acids. The germline V gene encodes CDR1 KGHDR and CDR2 SFDVKD. The V gene lost 7 bases and the J gene lost 2 bases, with 11 bases spanning the gap. The CDR3 loop is CATSPGAAGNTIYF. The CDR3 nucleotides are TGTGCCACCAGCCCAGGGGCCGCTGGAAACACCATATATTTT.

The chain carries TRBV5-8 and TRBJ2-7; 11 positions match TRBD1. The J segment lost 3 bases and the V segment lost 5 bases, leaving 7 bases of the junction unmatched. The CDR3 is made up of 15 amino acids. Germline values: CDR1 SGHTS, CDR2 YDEGEE. The CDR3 protein is CASSSGTGGFYEQYF. The CDR3 nucleotides are TGTGCCAGCAGTTCCGGGACAGGGGGTTTCTACGAGCAGTACTTC.

J is TRBJ1-6 and V is TRBV2; D possibly corresponds to TRBD1 (5 bases). The length of the CDR3 is 13 residues. V lost 8 bases and J lost 10, with 15 bases in between. CDR1 SNHLY and CDR2 FYNNEI come from the germline V gene. The CDR3 reads CASPGPRGSPLHF. Here the CDR3 DNA reads TGTGCCAGCCCGGGCCCCCGGGGGTCACCCCTCCACTTT. Together with reference TRBV2 and TRBJ1-6, the CDR3 gives the full variable domain: EPEVTQTPSHQVTQMGQEVILRCVPISNHLYFYWYRQILGQKVEFLVSFYNNEISEKSEIFDDQFSVERPDGSNFTLKIRSTKLEDSAMYFCASPGPRGSPLHFGNGTRLTVT.

This chain connects TRBV4-1 to TRBJ1-5; D remains unclear. From germline, CDR1 is MGHRA and CDR2 YSYEKL. V lost 0 bases and J lost 9, with 12 bases in between. This CDR3 is 14 amino acids long. CDR3 residues: CASSQEIRGWPQHF. CDR3 in DNA: TGCGCCAGCAGCCAAGAGATCCGTGGTTGGCCCCAGCATTTT.

The gene calls are TRBV7-9 and TRBJ1-6; 10 bases match TRBD1. Germline trimming cut 5 bases from V and 7 bases from J; bases unmatched to any gene: 5. Germline V gene data show CDR1 as SEHNR and CDR2 as FQNEAQ (reference sequence). The CDR3 consists of 15 residues. The CDR3 sequence: CASSGTGDGNSPLHF. Here the CDR3 DNA reads TGTGCCAGCAGCGGGACAGGGGATGGGAATTCACCCCTCCACTTT.

This clonotype was found many times. J is TRBJ2-3 and V is TRBV20-1, with D perhaps TRBD1 (5 bases). V was trimmed by 3 bases and J by 4 bases, leaving 14 bases between them. This CDR3 region has 14 residues. Germline V lookup: CDR1 DFQATT, CDR2 SNEGSKA (reference sequence). CDR3 sequence (DNA): TGCAGTGCTAGTTGGCAGGGAAGGTCAGATACGCAGTATTTT. The encoded protein is CSASWQGRSDTQYF.

Turning to this clonotype: This may come from a read error, since a much larger clone is one base off. The genes are TRBV5-6 and TRBJ1-1, with D maybe TRBD1 (6 bases). This CDR3 comprises 14 residues. The ends were cut back, 3 bases at V and 5 bases at J, with 14 bases in the middle. CDR1 SGHDT and CDR2 YYEEEE come from the germline V gene. This CDR3 is CASSSDHRETEAFF. The CDR3 DNA sequence: TGTGCCAGCAGCTCGGACCACAGGGAGACTGAAGCTTTCTTT.

V is TRBV6-1 and J is TRBJ2-2; D possibly matches TRBD1 or TRBD2 (6 bases each). This CDR3 has 14 amino acids. V was trimmed by 7 bases and J by 4 bases, leaving 13 bases between them. The germline gives CDR1 MNHNS, CDR2 SASEGT. CDR3 protein: CASKGSGATGELFF. As DNA, the CDR3 is TGTGCCAGCAAGGGTTCGGGGGCCACCGGGGAGCTGTTTTTT.

This clonotype occurred many times. The chain couples TRBV7-2 to TRBJ2-3, with TRBD2 identical over 9 bases. Germline V gene data show CDR1 as SGHTA and CDR2 as FQGNSA. V trimming: 2 bases; J trimming: 0 bases; junction bases outside the gene matches: 6. CDR3 length: 17 residues. The CDR3: CASSLWPSGTSTDTQYF. CDR3 DNA sequence: TGTGCCAGCAGCTTATGGCCTAGCGGGACTAGCACAGATACGCAGTATTTT.